This T cell receptor beta chain is from a study of blood T cell repertoires in COVID-19. Clones were sequenced by immunoSEQ multiplex PCR, and TCRdb holds only the in-frame ones, with some missing. The sample shows 200,000 to 250,000 clones, about 90% of them seen only once. This clone came up once. This receptor was identified in a woman aged 25 to 39 who had recovered from COVID-19. Material: peripheral blood.

The CDR3: CSVGGLAGHTQYF. The CDR3 DNA follows: TGCAGCGTAGGGGGTCTAGCGGGGCATACCCAGTACTTC. The chain combines TRBV29-1 with TRBJ2-5; 9 bases align to TRBD2. V shed 6 bases, J shed 8 bases, and the junction held 10 bases outside the gene matches. CDR1 and CDR2 (germline): SQVTM, ANQGSEA. This CDR3 spans 13 amino acids.